Given below is one T cell receptor beta chain in context. These data originate in a study of blood T cell repertoires in COVID-19. V gave up 2 bases and J gave up 0 bases; unmatched junction bases: 12. Germline V gene lookup returns CDR1 SGHTA and CDR2 FQGNSA. The CDR3 extends over 18 amino acids. Clones were read by immunoSEQ multiplex PCR, and TCRdb kept only the in-frame ones, dropping some. The data show approximately 310,000 clones, with approximately 85% seen just once and 2.2% held by the top ten. The sequence was collected from a man aged 30 to 45 who had recovered from COVID-19. The sample taken for sequencing was PBMCs or T cells enriched from blood (not recorded which). This chain joins TRBV7-2 and TRBJ2-7, with 8 positions matching TRBD2. The CDR3 region is CASSLRSYAGGPSYEQYF. The CDR3, as DNA: TGTGCCAGCAGCTTACGATCATATGCGGGGGGCCCCTCCTACGAGCAGTACTTC.